This passage covers 24 T cell receptor beta chains from one sample sequenced in a study of graft-versus-host responses after intestinal transplantation. Measured with immunoSEQ multiplex PCR; TCRdb has only the in-frame clones, and not every one. The sample has 95,000 to 130,000 clones, less than 95% seen once. These receptors lack a known antigen. The sequencing used unstimulated CD4+ T cells sorted from spleen or lymph node cells, collected before intestinal transplant. These receptors were taken from a human donor who received an intestinal transplant.

This chain uses TRBV11-2 with TRBJ1-2, with 7 positions matching TRBD1. CDR1 and CDR2 from the germline V gene are SGHAT and FQNNGV. The CDR3 is 14 amino acids. The CDR3 here is CAAQARGAAFGYTF. The CDR3 DNA reads TGTGCAGCTCAGGCCAGGGGGGCGGCTTTTGGCTACACCTTC.

V gene TRBV13 combines with J gene TRBJ1-2; D is perhaps TRBD1 (6 bases). The germline V gene encodes CDR1 PRHDT and CDR2 FYEKMQ (reference sequence). V shed 7 bases and J shed 4 bases, with 16 bases lying between them. This CDR3 region has 14 residues. CDR3 amino acids: CASTGRGRLYGYTF. Written as DNA, the CDR3 is TGTGCCAGCACGGGCAGGGGAAGGCTCTATGGCTACACCTTC.

The chain carries TRBV4-1 and TRBJ2-6; 9 bases agree with TRBD2. Trimming cost V 1 base and J 13 bases; bases outside gene matches: 11. Germline V gene sequence: CDR1 MGHRA, CDR2 YSYEKL. This CDR3 contains 16 residues. DNA of the CDR3: TGCGCCAGCAGCCAAGGGGGGGGCGGGGGGGGACAAGTCCTGACTTTC. It translates to CASSQGGGGGGQVLTF.

The chain joins TRBV28 to TRBJ2-7; 7 bases match TRBD1. This CDR3 contains 14 residues. The V gene's germline CDR1 is MDHEN and CDR2 SYDVKM. V shed 8 bases and J 4 bases; nucleotides not matched to a gene: 11. CDR3 amino acids: CASGIPGQPYEQYF. CDR3 in DNA: TGTGCCAGCGGTATCCCGGGACAGCCATACGAGCAGTACTTC.

The chain recombines TRBV5-1 with TRBJ2-7; TRBD1 aligns across 7 bases. V lost 0 bases, J lost 3 bases, and 3 bases stayed unmatched. Looked up from germline, CDR1 is SGHRS and CDR2 is YFSETQ. The CDR3 covers 14 residues. This chain's CDR3 is CASSLGGQNYEQYF. The CDR3 DNA sequence: TGCGCCAGCAGCTTGGGGGGACAGAACTACGAGCAGTACTTC.

The CDR3 spells CASSQDLGYSSYNSPLHF. In DNA, the CDR3 is TGCGCCAGCAGCCAAGATTTGGGCTACAGCTCCTATAATTCACCCCTCCACTTT. The J gene is TRBJ1-6, the V gene TRBV4-3, with no clear D. Per germline, CDR1 LGHNA and CDR2 YSLEER. This CDR3 region has 18 residues. The germline V and J ends were trimmed by 0 bases and 0 bases, with 12 bases remaining between them.

The chain joins TRBV28 to TRBJ2-3, with D possibly being TRBD1 (6 bases). From germline, CDR1 is MDHEN and CDR2 SYDVKM. The V gene lost 3 bases and the J gene lost 1 base, with 11 bases spanning the gap. This CDR3 comprises 15 residues. CDR3 coding DNA: TGTGCCAGCAGTTTTGAGGCAGGGGGCACAGATACGCAGTATTTT. This gives the protein CASSFEAGGTDTQYF.

The J gene is TRBJ2-2, the V gene TRBV6-6, with D uncertain. The V end lost 0 bases, the J end lost 9 bases, and 5 bases lay between the germline ends. The CDR3 totals 12 residues. Germline lookup yields CDR1 MNHNY and CDR2 SVGAGI (reference sequence). The CDR3 bases are TGTGCCAGCAGTTACTCGCGAAGGGAGCTGTTTTTT. Protein: CASSYSRRELFF.

The chain combines TRBV2 with TRBJ2-5; the D gene is possibly TRBD2 (6 bases). Germline CDR1 reads SNHLY; CDR2 reads FYNNEI. The CDR3 spans 13 residues. Trimming left V 1 base short and J 11 bases short, with 14 bases between. For the CDR3, the DNA is TGTGCCAGCAGTGAAGAGGGACTCCGTCCTCAGTACTTC. It is translated as CASSEEGLRPQYF.

This clone showed up just a few times. The rearrangement links TRBV4-3 to TRBJ1-4, with 9 bases lining up with TRBD1. This CDR3 is built from 14 residues. Germline V CDR1 and CDR2: LGHNA, YSLEER. With 3 bases clipped from V and 8 bases from J, the junction kept 4 bases outside the gene matches. The CDR3 protein is CASSHLGQGEKLFF. CDR3 sequence (DNA): TGCGCCAGCAGCCACCTCGGACAGGGGGAAAAACTGTTTTTT.

The chain recombines TRBV27 with TRBJ2-1; TRBD2 aligns across 13 bases. V shed 2 bases, J shed 2 bases, and the junction held 0 bases outside the gene matches. This CDR3 is built from 16 residues. Germline V gene data show CDR1 as MNHEY and CDR2 as SMNVEV (reference sequence). The CDR3 region is CASSLGTSGTYNEQFF. CDR3 sequence (DNA): TGTGCCAGCAGTTTAGGGACTAGCGGGACCTACAATGAGCAGTTCTTC.

The chain combines TRBV30 with TRBJ1-2; D unclear. CDR3 length: 12 residues. Germline V gene data show CDR1 as GTSNPN and CDR2 as SVGIG (reference sequence). V gave up 1 base and J gave up 5 bases, with 8 bases separating them. CDR3 sequence (DNA): TGTGCCTGGAGTGCGGGTTCTTATGGCTACACCTTC. The encoded protein is CAWSAGSYGYTF.

The V and J genes are TRBV18 and TRBJ1-1, with D maybe TRBD1 (5 bases). Germline loops: CDR1 KGHSH, CDR2 LQKENI. This CDR3 region has 12 residues. Trimming pared 2 bases from V and 10 bases from J, leaving 11 bases between. CDR3 nucleotides: TGTGCCAGCTCACCATCACAGGTCGGAGCTTTCTTT. Translating gives CASSPSQVGAFF.

The chain combines TRBV27 with TRBJ1-1; D might be TRBD1 (5 bases). V gave up 0 bases and J gave up 1 base, with 9 bases separating them. From germline, CDR1 is MNHEY and CDR2 SMNVEV (reference sequence). The CDR3 length is 15 residues. CDR3 DNA: TGTGCCAGCAGTTTATCTCGCAGGGAGAACACTGAAGCTTTCTTT. It codes for CASSLSRRENTEAFF.

The genes are TRBV7-2 and TRBJ1-6; D gene unclear. The ends were cut back, 2 bases at V and 9 bases at J, with 11 bases in the middle. CDR1 SGHTA and CDR2 FQGNSA come from the germline V gene. This CDR3 spans 14 amino acids. CDR3 DNA sequence: TGTGCCAGCAGCTTACGGGATGGCGGTTCACCCCTCCACTTT. Its translation is CASSLRDGGSPLHF.

This chain connects TRBV5-1 to TRBJ2-3, with 10 bases fitting TRBD2. The germline gives CDR1 SGHRS, CDR2 YFSETQ. The CDR3 length is 16 residues. V was clipped by 2 bases and J by 2 bases; unmatched bases: 5. CDR3 DNA: TGCGCCAGCAGCTTCCCCAGCGGGAGGGACACAGATACGCAGTATTTT. Translation: CASSFPSGRDTDTQYF.

The chain is built from TRBV19 and TRBJ2-3, with TRBD2 matching 7 bases. Germline V gene data show CDR1 as LNHDA and CDR2 as SQIVND (reference sequence). This CDR3 has 15 amino acids. J lost 2 bases, V lost 7 bases, and 9 bases had no gene match. The CDR3 loop reads CASTPSGRNTDTQYF. CDR3 coding DNA: TGTGCCAGTACCCCTAGCGGTCGGAACACAGATACGCAGTATTTT.

The chain is built from TRBV5-1 and TRBJ2-1; TRBD1 aligns across 7 bases. Germline values: CDR1 SGHRS, CDR2 YFSETQ. The CDR3 is 17 residues long. J was trimmed by 2 bases and V by 0 bases; bases with no gene match: 8. The CDR3, as DNA: TGCGCCAGCAGCTTGGGCCATTGGGACAGCACCTACAATGAGCAGTTCTTC. It specifies CASSLGHWDSTYNEQFF.

This sequence joins TRBV7-9 and TRBJ1-5; 8 bases fit TRBD1. The ends lost 1 base at V and 3 bases at J; junction bases unmatched: 2. Germline CDR1 and CDR2: SEHNR and FQNEAQ (reference sequence). CDR3 length: 15 residues. In DNA, the CDR3 is TGTGCCAGCAGCTTAGTTCAGGGGGCCAATCAGCCCCAGCATTTT. Amino acid sequence: CASSLVQGANQPQHF.

This chain uses TRBV2 with TRBJ1-2; TRBD1 matches 8 bases. Germline CDR1 SNHLY, CDR2 FYNNEI. The CDR3 length is 13 residues. Trimming took 6 bases from V and 8 from J; bases not matched to a gene: 8. The CDR3 region is CASSQGAAGGYTF. CDR3 DNA sequence: TGTGCCAGCAGCCAGGGGGCCGCGGGAGGCTACACCTTC.

The rearrangement uses TRBV9 and TRBJ2-6, with 13 nucleotides matching TRBD2. This CDR3 spans 18 amino acids. From germline, CDR1 is SGDLS and CDR2 YYNGEE. V shed 4 bases and J 0 bases; nucleotides not matched to a gene: 4. The CDR3 is CASSQRTSGSSGANVLTF. CDR3 nucleotide sequence: TGTGCCAGCAGCCAAAGGACTAGCGGGAGCTCTGGGGCCAACGTCCTGACTTTC. The whole variable domain, remainder taken from reference TRBV9 and TRBJ2-6, is DSGVTQTPKHLITATGQRVTLRCSPRSGDLSVYWYQQSLDQGLQFLIQYYNGEERAKGNILERFSAQQFPDLHSELNLSSLELGDSALYFCASSQRTSGSSGANVLTFGAGSRLTVL.

V and J are TRBV21-1 and TRBJ2-4; the table's D call TRBD1 went unverified against the DNA. TRBV21-1 is a pseudogene segment. This CDR3 spans 18 amino acids. CDR3 sequence (DNA): TGTGCCAGCAGCAAAGACCAGGGTCAGCTGGTGGCCAAAAACATTCAGTACTTC. Residues: CASSKDQGQLVAKNIQYF.

The chain is built from TRBV18 and TRBJ1-3; the match to TRBD1 covers 7 bases. The V gene's germline CDR1 is KGHSH and CDR2 LQKENI. The V gene end was trimmed by 6 bases and the J gene end by 2 bases; junction bases not matched to a gene: 7. This CDR3 is built from 15 residues. CDR3 protein: CASSQGQVAGNTIYF. The CDR3 coding sequence is TGTGCCAGCTCCCAAGGACAGGTCGCTGGAAACACCATATATTTT.

The rearrangement uses TRBV7-2 and TRBJ1-4; D might be TRBD1 (6 bases). The CDR3 spans 17 residues. The V end was cut by 1 base, the J end by 6 bases, with 18 bases between. Germline values: CDR1 SGHTA, CDR2 FQGNSA. The CDR3 spells CASSLGVRGQGYEKLFF. As DNA, the CDR3 is TGTGCCAGCAGCTTAGGAGTTCGCGGGCAGGGGTATGAAAAACTGTTTTTT.